Reported below is one T cell receptor beta chain. The CDR3 loop spans 15 amino acids. Germline CDR1 is MNHNS and CDR2 is SASEGT. The ends lost 4 bases at V and 9 bases at J; junction bases unmatched: 10. These data originate in a study of blood T cells in healthy people across ages. The use of a sample-barcoded 5' primer and a J-beta primer mix characterized a second PCR of about 6 to 12 cycles. One entry per CDR3 protein, called by TCRdb with MiXCR from the 5' RACE reads. The sample consists of roughly 2 million distinct CDR3 sequences, around half of them appearing once. V and J are TRBV6-1 and TRBJ1-5, with 9 nucleotides matching TRBD1. The origin of this receptor is a woman aged 40 to 50 in good health. Sequenced material: blood. CDR3 loop: CASSGGQGSSLPQHF. As DNA, the CDR3 is TGTGCCAGCAGTGGGGGACAGGGTTCTTCCCTGCCCCAGCATTTT.